This T cell receptor beta chain was retrieved from a study of blood T cell repertoires in COVID-19. TCRdb keeps only in-frame clones here, not all; method: immunoSEQ multiplex PCR. The sample carries some 90,000 clones, around 88% recorded once. The J segment lost 6 bases and the V segment lost 6 bases, leaving 10 bases of the junction unmatched. The CDR3 is made up of 16 amino acids. CDR1 and CDR2 (germline): SNHLY, FYNNEI. The clonotype originates from a woman aged 55 to 70 with COVID-19, enrolled during active disease. The chain is built from TRBV2 and TRBJ1-6; 8 positions agree with TRBD1. What was sequenced was peripheral blood. The CDR3 DNA sequence: TGTGCCAGCAGAACGAGCGAGGGGACAGGTAATTCACCCCTCCACTTT. It encodes CASRTSEGTGNSPLHF.